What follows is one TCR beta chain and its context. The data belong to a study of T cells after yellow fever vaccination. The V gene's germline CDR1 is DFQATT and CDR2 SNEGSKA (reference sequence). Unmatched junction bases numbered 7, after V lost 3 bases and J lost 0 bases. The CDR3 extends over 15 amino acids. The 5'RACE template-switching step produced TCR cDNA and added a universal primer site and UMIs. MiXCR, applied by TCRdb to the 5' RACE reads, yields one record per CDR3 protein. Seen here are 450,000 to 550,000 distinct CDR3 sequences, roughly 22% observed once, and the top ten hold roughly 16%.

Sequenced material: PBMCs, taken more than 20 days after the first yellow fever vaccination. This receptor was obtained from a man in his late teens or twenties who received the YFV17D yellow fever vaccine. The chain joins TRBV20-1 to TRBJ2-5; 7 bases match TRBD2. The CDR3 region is CSASVRGWYQETQYF. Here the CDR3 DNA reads TGCAGTGCTAGTGTGCGGGGGTGGTACCAAGAGACCCAGTACTTC.